The clone carrying this T cell receptor (beta chain) was recorded only once. The CDR3 contains 16 residues. Trimming removed 0 bases from V and 6 bases from J; junction bases left unmatched: 9. From germline, CDR1 is SGHNT and CDR2 YENEEA. PBMC sampling occurred before vaccination, two weeks after the third dose, and at progression. The primer mix had 60 V beta and 13 J beta primers. Clones were sequenced by immunoSEQ multiplex PCR, and TCRdb holds only the in-frame ones, with some missing. This table holds roughly 47,000 clones, approximately 85% found once. The sample comes from a study of glioma-infiltrating T cells after dendritic cell vaccination. Whole-study context: The vaccine used monocyte-derived dendritic cells pulsed overnight with autologous tumor lysate. Dendritic cell vaccine was injected intradermally three times, biweekly.

V is TRBV11-3 and J is TRBJ2-3; 7 nucleotides agree with TRBD2. The sequence derives from a human donor with glioblastoma. Sample: blood, taken before dendritic cell vaccination. In nucleotides, the CDR3 is TGTGCCAGCAGCTTAGATCGCGCGGGAGCATCGGATACGCAGTATTTT. This translates into CASSLDRAGASDTQYF.